A single sample is the source of the 31 T cell receptor beta chains below, sequenced in a study of blood T cell repertoires in COVID-19. The assay was immunoSEQ multiplex PCR, and TCRdb's table has in-frame clones only and misses some. The repertoire consists of over 100,000 clones, with 84% occurring once and the leading ten covering about 7%. The specimen sequenced was peripheral blood. The receptor source for this set is a woman in her forties or fifties with acute or convalescent COVID-19.

The J gene is TRBJ2-7, the V gene TRBV5-1; 7 positions match TRBD1. V lost 0 bases to trimming and J lost 3 bases; unmatched junction nucleotides: 6. This CDR3 has 15 residues. Germline V gene lookup returns CDR1 SGHRS and CDR2 YFSETQ. The CDR3 nucleotides read TGCGCCAGCAGCTTGGCCCCGGGACAGTACTACGAGCAGTACTTC. Translation: CASSLAPGQYYEQYF.

This clone was found a few times. The chain carries TRBV5-1 and TRBJ1-4, with D possibly being TRBD1 (5 bases). Trimming shortened V by 3 bases and J by 3 bases, and 15 bases separated the two germline ends. The CDR3 consists of 16 residues. The V gene's germline CDR1 is SGHRS and CDR2 YFSETQ. The CDR3 nucleotides read TGCGCCAGCAGCTACTCACCAGGGTTATCTAATGAAAAACTGTTTTTT. It translates to CASSYSPGLSNEKLFF.

V is TRBV11-2 and J is TRBJ1-1; 7 nucleotides align to TRBD1. The germline gives CDR1 SGHAT, CDR2 FQNNGV. Trimming removed 5 bases from V and 3 bases from J; junction bases left unmatched: 6. CDR3 length: 14 residues. The CDR3 reads CASSPGQRDTEAFF. The CDR3 DNA is TGTGCCAGCAGCCCGGGACAGCGGGACACTGAAGCTTTCTTT.

The sample holds one count of this clone. The chain recombines TRBV6-1 with TRBJ2-7; D possibly corresponds to TRBD1 (5 bases). Germline V gives CDR1 MNHNS, CDR2 SASEGT. The CDR3 length is 13 residues. The V gene lost 3 bases and the J gene lost 6 bases, with 12 bases spanning the gap. The CDR3 is CASSDPGMGEQYF. Written as DNA, the CDR3 is TGTGCCAGCAGTGACCCAGGGATGGGCGAGCAGTACTTC.

The gene calls are TRBV10-2 and TRBJ1-1, with D perhaps TRBD1 (5 bases). V shed 2 bases and J shed 5 bases, with 12 bases lying between them. Germline CDR1 WSHSY, CDR2 SAAADI. The CDR3 is made up of 14 amino acids. This CDR3 is CASSEPGSRTEAFF. The CDR3 coding sequence is TGCGCCAGCAGTGAGCCAGGGTCTCGGACTGAAGCTTTCTTT.

V is TRBV6-5 and J is TRBJ2-7; 8 bases agree with TRBD1. V gave up 2 bases and J gave up 8 bases; unmatched junction bases: 8. CDR3 length: 14 residues. Per germline, CDR1 MNHEY and CDR2 SVGAGI. CDR3 residues: CASSYGQGHLQQYF. CDR3 in DNA: TGTGCCAGCAGTTACGGACAGGGACATTTGCAGCAGTACTTC.

A single count supports this clone. The chain uses TRBV7-9 and TRBJ1-2; TRBD1 might be the D (6 bases). The V gene lost 5 bases and the J gene lost 6 bases, with 22 bases spanning the gap. This CDR3 has 16 residues. CDR1 and CDR2 from the germline V gene are SEHNR and FQNEAQ (reference sequence). DNA for the CDR3: TGTGCCAGCAGCCCCCATTCTCAACATACAGGGAATGGCTACACCTTC. It translates to CASSPHSQHTGNGYTF. Supplemented by reference TRBV7-9 and TRBJ1-2, the full variable domain reads DTGVSQNPRHKITKRGQNVTFRCDPISEHNRLYWYRQTLGQGPEFLTYFQNEAQLEKSRLLSDRFSAERPKGSFSTLEIQRTEQGDSAMYLCASSPHSQHTGNGYTFGSGTRLTVV.

This clone was seen once. The J gene is TRBJ1-2, the V gene TRBV5-1; 8 nucleotides align to TRBD1. The CDR3 contains 17 residues. CDR1 SGHRS and CDR2 YFSETQ come from the germline V gene. J was trimmed by 4 bases and V by 0 bases; bases with no gene match: 11. CDR3 sequence: CASSLGQGAGSSYGYTF. The CDR3 coding sequence is TGCGCCAGCAGCTTGGGGCAGGGGGCGGGATCCTCCTATGGCTACACCTTC.

The chain employs TRBV11-2 and TRBJ1-1; 8 bases agree with TRBD1. The CDR3 runs 14 residues. Germline V gives CDR1 SGHAT, CDR2 FQNNGV. Trimming removed 4 bases from V and 10 bases from J; junction bases left unmatched: 11. CDR3 region: CASSSVIRQGRAFF. Written as DNA, the CDR3 is TGTGCCAGCAGCTCCGTCATCAGACAGGGGAGAGCTTTCTTT.

The genes are TRBV30 and TRBJ2-2; 12 bases match TRBD1. Germline-derived CDR1 and CDR2 are GTSNPN and SVGIG (reference sequence). The CDR3 has 15 amino acids. Trimming at V came to 3 bases and at J to 9 bases, leaving 8 bases not matched to a gene. The CDR3 DNA reads as TGTGCCTGGAGGGGCCGGGACAGGGGGCGGCGGGAGCTGTTTTTT. Its protein is CAWRGRDRGRRELFF.

The chain employs TRBV30 and TRBJ1-5; D uncertain. Trimming left V 4 bases short and J 4 bases short, with 14 bases between. This CDR3 comprises 14 residues. The germline V gene has CDR1 GTSNPN and CDR2 SVGIG (reference sequence). For the CDR3, the DNA is TGTGCCTGGACCAACGGCAGAGGGAATCAGCCCCAGCATTTT. It codes for CAWTNGRGNQPQHF.

This clone has more than one count but fewer than ten. V usage is TRBV12-3 or TRBV12-4 and J usage is TRBJ1-4; D is ambiguous. This CDR3 is 13 amino acids long. V shed 3 bases and J shed 8 bases, with 10 bases lying between them. CDR3 nucleotides: TGTGCCAGCAGTTTTAGGGCGGGGGAAAAACTGTTTTTT. Translated: CASSFRAGEKLFF.

The sample holds a few counts of this clone. The V call is TRBV27, the J call TRBJ1-1; D may be TRBD1 (5 bases). V shed 2 bases and J shed 4 bases, with 11 bases lying between them. CDR3 length equals 14 residues. Per germline, CDR1 MNHEY and CDR2 SMNVEV (reference sequence). CDR3 protein: CASSLGQGSTEAFF. The DNA for the CDR3 is TGTGCCAGCAGTTTAGGCCAGGGTAGCACTGAAGCTTTCTTT.

As to this clone: One end of the junction fails to match germline, which may point to a read error. This chain links TRBV5-8 with TRBJ1-2; D remains unclear. Germline CDR1 SGHTS, CDR2 YDEGEE. This CDR3 is 10 amino acids long. As DNA, the CDR3 is TGTGCCAGCAGCTTGGCGGGTTCCAACTTC. Translating it yields CASSLAGSNF.

J is TRBJ2-7 and V is TRBV5-4, with D possibly being TRBD1 (6 bases). The V end lost 4 bases, the J end lost 0 bases, and 14 bases lay between the germline ends. The CDR3 loop spans 15 amino acids. Per germline, CDR1 SGHNT and CDR2 YYREEE (reference sequence). The CDR3 DNA reads as TGTGCCAGCAGCAGACACGGACAGAGCTCCTACGAGCAGTACTTC. Its translation is CASSRHGQSSYEQYF.

This clone is a singleton in its sample. V is TRBV30 and J is TRBJ2-3, with TRBD2 as a possible D gene (5 bases). The CDR3 has 10 amino acids. Germline V gene data show CDR1 as GTSNPN and CDR2 as SVGIG (reference sequence). V was clipped by 2 bases and J by 8 bases, with 5 bases between them. The CDR3 sequence is CAWSRGTQYF. CDR3 coding DNA: TGTGCCTGGAGTCGGGGTACGCAGTATTTT. The entire variable domain, with the rest obtained from reference TRBV30 and TRBJ2-3, is as follows: SQTIHQWPATLVQPVGSPLSLECTVEGTSNPNLYWYRQAAGRGLQLLFYSVGIGQISSEVPQNLSASRPQDRQFILSSKKLLLSDSGFYLCAWSRGTQYFGPGTRLTVL.

The rearrangement links TRBV7-3 to TRBJ2-3; D may be TRBD1 (5 bases). Trimming pared 1 base from V and 6 bases from J, leaving 17 bases between. The CDR3 totals 16 residues. The germline V gene encodes CDR1 SGHTA and CDR2 FQGTGA. CDR3 sequence: CASSLSGAALGDTQYF. The CDR3 coding sequence is TGTGCCAGCAGCTTAAGTGGGGCAGCCCTTGGGGATACGCAGTATTTT.

The chain uses TRBV5-8 and TRBJ2-7; 8 positions agree with TRBD2. From germline, CDR1 is SGHTS and CDR2 YDEGEE. The V gene end was trimmed by 4 bases and the J gene end by 2 bases; junction bases not matched to a gene: 2. This CDR3 region has 13 residues. The CDR3 sequence: CASSPGGAYEQYF. The CDR3 bases are TGTGCCAGCAGCCCCGGGGGGGCCTACGAGCAGTACTTC.

V and J are TRBV3-1 (or the pseudogene TRBV3-2) and TRBJ1-4, with D perhaps matching TRBD1 (5 bases). The CDR3 contains 14 residues. Trimming took off 4 bases at V and 8 bases at J, with 14 bases between the two ends. Germline V lookup: CDR1 LGHDT, CDR2 YNNKEL (reference sequence). CDR3 residues: CASSPTGVREKLFF. CDR3 DNA: TGTGCCAGCAGCCCCACGGGGGTTCGGGAAAAACTGTTTTTT.

The V and J genes are TRBV7-9 and TRBJ1-1; perhaps TRBD1 as D (5 bases). V was clipped by 2 bases and J by 2 bases, with 12 bases between them. The germline V gene encodes CDR1 SEHNR and CDR2 FQNEAQ (reference sequence). CDR3 length: 15 amino acids. CDR3 amino acids: CASSLQGPANTEAFF. DNA for the CDR3: TGTGCCAGCAGCTTACAGGGCCCCGCTAACACTGAAGCTTTCTTT.

V usage is TRBV15 and J usage is TRBJ1-5; tentatively, D is TRBD1 (5 bases). The germline gives CDR1 LNHNV, CDR2 YYDKDF (reference sequence). CDR3 size: 15 residues. Deletions cut 0 bases from V and 1 base from J, with 7 bases between. The CDR3 sequence: CATSRDRESNQPQHF. The CDR3 DNA follows: TGTGCCACCAGCAGAGACAGGGAAAGCAATCAGCCCCAGCATTTT.

This chain connects TRBV9 to TRBJ1-1; D gene uncertain. Deletions cut 1 base from V and 2 bases from J, with 15 bases between. This CDR3 has 16 residues. Germline-derived CDR1 and CDR2 are SGDLS and YYNGEE. CDR3 DNA: TGTGCCAGCAGCGTAACGAACGGGGAATTAAACACTGAAGCTTTCTTT. It yields the protein CASSVTNGELNTEAFF.

The chain has TRBV7-9 and TRBJ1-1; 10 bases are shared with TRBD1. Trimming cost V 5 bases and J 7 bases; bases outside gene matches: 7. Germline V gene lookup returns CDR1 SEHNR and CDR2 FQNEAQ (reference sequence). The CDR3 is made up of 14 amino acids. The CDR3, as DNA: TGTGCCAGCAGCCCGGGGACAGGGGAGCGTGAAGCTTTCTTT. Protein product: CASSPGTGEREAFF. The variable domain in full, completed from reference TRBV7-9 and TRBJ1-1, reads DTGVSQNPRHKITKRGQNVTFRCDPISEHNRLYWYRQTLGQGPEFLTYFQNEAQLEKSRLLSDRFSAERPKGSFSTLEIQRTEQGDSAMYLCASSPGTGEREAFFGQGTRLTVV.

The rearrangement links TRBV27 to TRBJ1-6; 9 bases agree with TRBD1. V shed 4 bases, J shed 11 bases, and the junction held 6 bases outside the gene matches. The V gene's germline CDR1 is MNHEY and CDR2 SMNVEV (reference sequence). The CDR3 has 14 amino acids. The CDR3 protein is CASSSGQGNTPLHF. Here the CDR3 DNA reads TGTGCCAGCAGTTCGGGACAGGGCAATACACCCCTCCACTTT.

The chain employs TRBV27 and TRBJ2-5; 8 bases are a match to TRBD1. Germline V gives CDR1 MNHEY, CDR2 SMNVEV (reference sequence). The CDR3 extends over 17 amino acids. V dropped 5 bases and J dropped 0; count of bases not matched to a gene: 11. This chain's CDR3 is CASSRRATGGHQETQYF. The CDR3 DNA follows: TGTGCCAGCAGTCGGCGCGCCACAGGGGGTCACCAAGAGACCCAGTACTTC.

This chain uses TRBV2 with TRBJ1-1, with TRBD1 as a possible D gene (5 bases). Germline V gene sequence: CDR1 SNHLY, CDR2 FYNNEI. The CDR3 extends over 13 amino acids. Between the trimmed V and J ends, which lost 4 bases and 3 bases, there was a span of 9 bases. The CDR3 coding sequence is TGTGCCAGCAGTGGGACATCATACACTGAAGCTTTCTTT. Residues: CASSGTSYTEAFF. The full variable domain, rest sourced from reference TRBV2 and TRBJ1-1, is EPEVTQTPSHQVTQMGQEVILRCVPISNHLYFYWYRQILGQKVEFLVSFYNNEISEKSEIFDDQFSVERPDGSNFTLKIRSTKLEDSAMYFCASSGTSYTEAFFGQGTRLTVV.

The chain combines TRBV20-1 with TRBJ2-4; 7 bases agree with TRBD2. Germline lookup yields CDR1 DFQATT and CDR2 SNEGSKA (reference sequence). The length of the CDR3 is 11 residues. The CDR3 region has the DNA TGCAGCGGGGGGGCCAAAAACATTCAGTACTTC. This codes for CSGGAKNIQYF.

This clone has just a few counts. A junction boundary mismatches the germline segment, possibly from a read error. The genes are TRBV6-1 and TRBJ1-1; the D gene is possibly TRBD1 (5 bases). Germline values: CDR1 MNHNS, CDR2 SASEGT. The CDR3 sequence is 12 residues long. CDR3 loop: CASSEVDTQAFF. In DNA, the CDR3 is TGTGCCAGCAGTGAAGTGGACACTCAAGCTTTCTTT.

The sample holds one count of this clone. The chain has TRBV5-4 and TRBJ2-7; 9 bases agree with TRBD1. Germline-derived CDR1 and CDR2 are SGHNT and YYREEE (reference sequence). V was clipped by 2 bases and J by 5 bases; unmatched bases: 5. The CDR3 contains 14 residues. This chain's CDR3 is CASSFWGQGHEQYF. Written as DNA, the CDR3 is TGTGCCAGCAGCTTTTGGGGACAGGGACACGAGCAGTACTTC.

The rearrangement joins TRBV4-2 to TRBJ2-7; D is perhaps TRBD1 (6 bases). Germline lookup yields CDR1 LGHNA and CDR2 YNFKEQ. The CDR3 covers 15 residues. Trimming cost V 7 bases and J 5 bases, with 21 bases left between them. CDR3 nucleotide sequence: TGTGCCAGCACCTCAATCGTACAGGGAGACCACGAGCAGTACTTC. It translates to CASTSIVQGDHEQYF.

This clone came up once. The CDR3: CASSYAVPAGNTIYF. DNA for the CDR3: TGTGCCAGCAGTTACGCGGTGCCAGCAGGAAACACCATATATTTT. This chain uses TRBV6-2 or TRBV6-3 with TRBJ1-3; D uncertain. The CDR3 length is 15 residues. The germline V and J ends were trimmed by 2 bases and 4 bases, with 12 bases remaining between them. Germline V gene data show CDR1 as MNHEY and CDR2 as SVGEGT.